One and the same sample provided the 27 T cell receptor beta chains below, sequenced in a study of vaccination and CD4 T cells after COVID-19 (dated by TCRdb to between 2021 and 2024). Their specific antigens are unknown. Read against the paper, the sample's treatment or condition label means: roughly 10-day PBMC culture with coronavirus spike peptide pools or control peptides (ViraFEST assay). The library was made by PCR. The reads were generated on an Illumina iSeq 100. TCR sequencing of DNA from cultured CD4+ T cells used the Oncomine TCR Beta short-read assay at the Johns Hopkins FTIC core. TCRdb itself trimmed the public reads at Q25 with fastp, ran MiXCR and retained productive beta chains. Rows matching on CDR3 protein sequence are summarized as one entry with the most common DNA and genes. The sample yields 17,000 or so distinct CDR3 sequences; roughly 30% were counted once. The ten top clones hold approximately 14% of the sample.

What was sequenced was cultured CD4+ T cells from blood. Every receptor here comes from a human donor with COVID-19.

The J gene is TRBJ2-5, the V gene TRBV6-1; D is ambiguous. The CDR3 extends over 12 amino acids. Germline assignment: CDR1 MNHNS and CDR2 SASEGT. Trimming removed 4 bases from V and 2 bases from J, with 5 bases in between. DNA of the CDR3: TGTGCCAGCAGTGCAGTGCAAGAGACCCAGTACTTC. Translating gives CASSAVQETQYF.

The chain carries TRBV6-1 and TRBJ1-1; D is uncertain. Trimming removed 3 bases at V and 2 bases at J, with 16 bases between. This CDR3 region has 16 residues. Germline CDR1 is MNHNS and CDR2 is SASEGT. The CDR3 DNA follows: TGTGCCAGCAGTGATGAGGGAGCAGTCACCAACACTGAAGCTTTCTTT. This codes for CASSDEGAVTNTEAFF.

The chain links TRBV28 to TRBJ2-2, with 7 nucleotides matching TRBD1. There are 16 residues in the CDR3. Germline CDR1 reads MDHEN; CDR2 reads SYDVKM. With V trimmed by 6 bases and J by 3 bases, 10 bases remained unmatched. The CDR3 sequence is CASRANPGQYTGELFF. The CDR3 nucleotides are TGTGCCAGCAGAGCCAACCCGGGACAGTACACCGGGGAGCTGTTTTTT.

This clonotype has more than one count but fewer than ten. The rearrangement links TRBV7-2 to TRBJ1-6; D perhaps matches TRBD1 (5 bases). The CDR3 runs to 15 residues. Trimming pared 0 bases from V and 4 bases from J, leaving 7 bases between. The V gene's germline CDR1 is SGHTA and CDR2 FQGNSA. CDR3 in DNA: TGTGCCAGCAGCTTAGCGGAGGGGTATAATTCACCCCTCCACTTT. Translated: CASSLAEGYNSPLHF. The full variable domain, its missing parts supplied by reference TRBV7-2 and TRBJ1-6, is GAGVSQSPSNKVTEKGKDVELRCDPISGHTALYWYRQSLGQGLEFLIYFQGNSAPDKSGLPSDRFSAERTGGSVSTLTIQRTQQEDSAVYLCASSLAEGYNSPLHFGNGTRLTVT.

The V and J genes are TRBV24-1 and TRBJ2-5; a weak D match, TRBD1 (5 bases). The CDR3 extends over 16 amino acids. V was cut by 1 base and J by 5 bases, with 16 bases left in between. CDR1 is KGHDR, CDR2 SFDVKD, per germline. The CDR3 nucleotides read TGTGCCACCAGTGATTTCAGAAGGCAGGGCATTGAGACCCAGTACTTC. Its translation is CATSDFRRQGIETQYF.

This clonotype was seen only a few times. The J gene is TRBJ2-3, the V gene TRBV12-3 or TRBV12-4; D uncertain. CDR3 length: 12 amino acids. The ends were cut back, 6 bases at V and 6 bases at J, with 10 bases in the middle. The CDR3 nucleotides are TGTGCCAGCAGCGTTTTAGGGGATACGCAGTATTTT. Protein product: CASSVLGDTQYF.

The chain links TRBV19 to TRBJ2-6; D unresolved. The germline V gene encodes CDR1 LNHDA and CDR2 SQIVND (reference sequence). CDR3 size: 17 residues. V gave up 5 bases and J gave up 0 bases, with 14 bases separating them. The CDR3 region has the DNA TGTGCCAGTAGTTCCGCAGGCGCCCTCTCTGGGGCCAACGTCCTGACTTTC. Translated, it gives CASSSAGALSGANVLTF.

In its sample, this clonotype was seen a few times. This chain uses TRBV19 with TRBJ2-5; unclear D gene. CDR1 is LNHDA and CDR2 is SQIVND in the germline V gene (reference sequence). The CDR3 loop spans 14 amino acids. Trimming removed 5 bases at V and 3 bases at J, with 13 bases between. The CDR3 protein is CASSVDPAEETQYF. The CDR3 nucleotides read TGTGCCAGTAGTGTCGATCCGGCCGAAGAGACCCAGTACTTC.

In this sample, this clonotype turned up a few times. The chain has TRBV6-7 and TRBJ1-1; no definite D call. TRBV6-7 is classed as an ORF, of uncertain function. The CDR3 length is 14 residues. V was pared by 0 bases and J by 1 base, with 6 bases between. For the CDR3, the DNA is TGTGCCAGCAGTTACTCGGTCCAGAACACTGAAGCTTTCTTT. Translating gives CASSYSVQNTEAFF.

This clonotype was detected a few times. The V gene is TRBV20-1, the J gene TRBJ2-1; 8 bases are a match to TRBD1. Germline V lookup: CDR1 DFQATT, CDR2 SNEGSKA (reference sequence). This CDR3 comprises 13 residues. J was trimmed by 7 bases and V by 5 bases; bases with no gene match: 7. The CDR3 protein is CSADRGIENEQFF. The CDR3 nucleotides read TGCAGTGCTGACAGGGGTATAGAAAATGAGCAGTTCTTC.

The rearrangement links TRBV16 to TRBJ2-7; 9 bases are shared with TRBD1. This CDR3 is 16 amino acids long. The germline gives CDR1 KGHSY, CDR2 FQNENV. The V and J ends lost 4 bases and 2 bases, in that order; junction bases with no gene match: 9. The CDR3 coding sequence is TGTGCCAGCAGCCCTCAGGGACAGGGCGGCACCTACGAGCAGTACTTC. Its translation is CASSPQGQGGTYEQYF.

CDR3 coding DNA: TGTGCCAGCAGACGGACAATGTTAATCTCCTACGAGCAGTACTTC. Encoded protein: CASRRTMLISYEQYF. The rearrangement uses TRBV28 and TRBJ2-7, with a weak D call TRBD1 (5 bases). This CDR3 is 15 amino acids long. Germline V gene data show CDR1 as MDHEN and CDR2 as SYDVKM. The V and J ends lost 6 bases and 0 bases respectively, with 15 bases between them. Based on the CDR3 plus reference TRBV28 and TRBJ2-7, the full variable domain is DVKVTQSSRYLVKRTGEKVFLECVQDMDHENMFWYRQDPGLGLRLIYFSYDVKMKEKGDIPEGYSVSREKKERFSLILESASTNQTSMYLCASRRTMLISYEQYFGPGTRLTVT.

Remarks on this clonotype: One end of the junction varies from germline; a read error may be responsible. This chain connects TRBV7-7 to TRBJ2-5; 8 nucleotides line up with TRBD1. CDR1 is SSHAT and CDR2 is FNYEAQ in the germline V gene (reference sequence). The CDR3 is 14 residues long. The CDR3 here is CASSLNRGLETQYF. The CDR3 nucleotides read TGTGCTAGCAGCTTAAACAGGGGGTTGGAGACCCAGTACTTC.

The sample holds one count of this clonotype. In DNA, the CDR3 is TGTGCCTTTAGGCATGGGACAGGGCTAGTTCACGGCTACACCTTC. Translating gives CAFRHGTGLVHGYTF. The chain carries TRBV30 and TRBJ1-2, with 9 bases aligning to TRBD1. With V trimmed by 7 bases and J by 8 bases, 17 bases remained unmatched. Germline CDR1 GTSNPN, CDR2 SVGIG (reference sequence). The CDR3 spans 15 residues.

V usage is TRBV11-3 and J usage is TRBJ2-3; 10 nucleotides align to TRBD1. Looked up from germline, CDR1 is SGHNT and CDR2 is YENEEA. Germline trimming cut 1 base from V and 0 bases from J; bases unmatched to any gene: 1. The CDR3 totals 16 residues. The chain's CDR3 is CASSLGGQGSTDTQYF. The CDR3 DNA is TGTGCCAGCAGCTTAGGGGGACAGGGGAGCACAGATACGCAGTATTTT.

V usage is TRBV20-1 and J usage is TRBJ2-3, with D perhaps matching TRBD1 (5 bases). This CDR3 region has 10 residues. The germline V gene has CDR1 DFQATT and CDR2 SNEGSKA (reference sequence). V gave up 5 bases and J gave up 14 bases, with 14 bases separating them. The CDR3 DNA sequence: TGCAGTGCTTTCCGATCGACAGCGTATTTT. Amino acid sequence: CSAFRSTAYF.

This CDR3 reads CASETSLETQYF. The CDR3 DNA sequence: TGTGCCAGCGAGACTAGCTTGGAGACCCAGTACTTC. This rearrangement joins TRBV2 to TRBJ2-5; 7 bases match TRBD2. There are 12 residues in the CDR3. V shed 8 bases and J 5 bases; nucleotides not matched to a gene: 5. Germline loops: CDR1 SNHLY, CDR2 FYNNEI.

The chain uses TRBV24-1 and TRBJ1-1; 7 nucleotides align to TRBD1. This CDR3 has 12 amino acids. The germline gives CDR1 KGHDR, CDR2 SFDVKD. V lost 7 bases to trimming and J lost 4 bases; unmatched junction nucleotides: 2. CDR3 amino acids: CATRGDSTEAFF. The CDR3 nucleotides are TGTGCCACCAGAGGGGACAGCACTGAAGCTTTCTTT.

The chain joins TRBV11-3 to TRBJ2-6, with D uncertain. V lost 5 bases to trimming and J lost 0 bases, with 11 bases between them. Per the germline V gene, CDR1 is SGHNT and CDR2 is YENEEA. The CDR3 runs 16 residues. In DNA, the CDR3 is TGTGCCAGCAGCCTACCCTGGGGCTCTGGGGCCAACGTCCTGACTTTC. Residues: CASSLPWGSGANVLTF.

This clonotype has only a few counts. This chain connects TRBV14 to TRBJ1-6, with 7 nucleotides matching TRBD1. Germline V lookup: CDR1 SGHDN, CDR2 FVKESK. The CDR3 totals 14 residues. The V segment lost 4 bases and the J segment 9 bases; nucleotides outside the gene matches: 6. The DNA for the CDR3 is TGTGCCAGCAGCCCTCGGGACAGAATTTCACCCCTCCACTTT. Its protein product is CASSPRDRISPLHF.

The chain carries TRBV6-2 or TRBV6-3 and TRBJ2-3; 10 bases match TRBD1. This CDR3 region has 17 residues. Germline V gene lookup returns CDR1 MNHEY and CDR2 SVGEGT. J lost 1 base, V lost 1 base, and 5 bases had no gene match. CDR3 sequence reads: CASSYYSGTGGTDTQYF. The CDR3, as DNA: TGTGCCAGCAGTTACTACTCCGGGACAGGGGGCACAGATACGCAGTATTTT.

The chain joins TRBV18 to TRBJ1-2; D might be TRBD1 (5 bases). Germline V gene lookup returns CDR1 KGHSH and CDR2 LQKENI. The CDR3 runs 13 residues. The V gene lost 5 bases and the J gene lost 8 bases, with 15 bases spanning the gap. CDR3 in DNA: TGTGCCAGCTCAGGCTCGGACACGAGGGGCTACACCTTC. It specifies CASSGSDTRGYTF.

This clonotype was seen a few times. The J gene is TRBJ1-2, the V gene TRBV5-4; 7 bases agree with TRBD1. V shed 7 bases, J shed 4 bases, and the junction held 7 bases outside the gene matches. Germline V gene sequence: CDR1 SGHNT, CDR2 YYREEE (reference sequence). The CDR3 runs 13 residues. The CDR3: CASAAGGGYGYTF. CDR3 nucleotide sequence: TGTGCCAGCGCGGCAGGGGGTGGCTATGGCTACACCTTC.

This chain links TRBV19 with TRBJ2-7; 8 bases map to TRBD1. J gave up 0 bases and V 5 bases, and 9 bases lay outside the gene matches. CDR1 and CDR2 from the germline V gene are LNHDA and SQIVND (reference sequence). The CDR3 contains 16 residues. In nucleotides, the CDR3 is TGTGCCAGTAGTCTATCGGACAGGGCCCTCTCCTACGAGCAGTACTTC. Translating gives CASSLSDRALSYEQYF. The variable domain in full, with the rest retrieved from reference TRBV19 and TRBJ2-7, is DGGITQSPKYLFRKEGQNVTLSCEQNLNHDAMYWYRQDPGQGLRLIYYSQIVNDFQKGDIAEGYSVSREKKESFPLTVTSAQKNPTAFYLCASSLSDRALSYEQYFGPGTRLTVT.

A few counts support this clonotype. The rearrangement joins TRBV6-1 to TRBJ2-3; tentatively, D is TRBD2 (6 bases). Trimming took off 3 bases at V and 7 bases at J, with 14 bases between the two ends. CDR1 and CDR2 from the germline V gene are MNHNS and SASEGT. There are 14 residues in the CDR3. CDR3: CASSDSGTGNTQYF. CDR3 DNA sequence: TGTGCCAGCAGTGACTCTGGGACTGGCAATACGCAGTATTTT.

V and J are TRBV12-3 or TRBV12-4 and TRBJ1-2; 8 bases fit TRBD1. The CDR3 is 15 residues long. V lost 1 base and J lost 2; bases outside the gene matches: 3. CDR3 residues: CASSLGRQGNYGYTF. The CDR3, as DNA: TGTGCCAGCAGTTTAGGGAGACAGGGGAACTATGGCTACACCTTC.

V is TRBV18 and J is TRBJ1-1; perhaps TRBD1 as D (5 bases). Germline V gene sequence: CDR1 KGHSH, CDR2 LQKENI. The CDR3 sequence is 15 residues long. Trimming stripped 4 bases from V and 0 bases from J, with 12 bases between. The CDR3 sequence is CASSQAGGMNTEAFF. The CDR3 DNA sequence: TGTGCCAGCTCACAGGCGGGGGGAATGAACACTGAAGCTTTCTTT.